Following are 27 T cell receptor beta chains from one sample sequenced in a study of T cell clones after liver transplantation. Produced via immunoSEQ multiplex PCR; TCRdb's table is partial and in-frame only. Of roughly 53,000 clones in the sample, over 60% were seen once. This specimen was CD4+ T cells from blood, taken at the 22-month timepoint. Every receptor here comes from a human patient who received a liver transplant. Some of the T cells might come from the graft donor.

This clone has only one observation. V and J are TRBV11-2 and TRBJ1-3; D call uncertain. CDR1 and CDR2 (germline): SGHAT, FQNNGV. V lost 1 base and J 0 bases, leaving 7 bases between the germline ends. The CDR3 is made up of 15 amino acids. Here the CDR3 DNA reads TGTGCCAGCAGCTTAGCAGGAGGCTCTGGAAACACCATATATTTT. It encodes CASSLAGGSGNTIYF.

The chain uses TRBV30 and TRBJ2-3; D may be TRBD2 (6 bases). V was cut by 2 bases and J by 2 bases, with 8 bases left in between. The CDR3 extends over 13 amino acids. CDR1 is GTSNPN, CDR2 SVGIG, per germline (reference sequence). This CDR3 reads CAWSRTNTDTQYF. In DNA form, the CDR3 reads TGTGCCTGGAGTAGGACTAACACAGATACGCAGTATTTT.

The genes are TRBV29-1 and TRBJ1-3, with unresolved D. The CDR3 extends over 13 amino acids. Germline CDR1 SQVTM, CDR2 ANQGSEA. Trimming cost V 5 bases and J 0 bases, with 8 bases left between them. In DNA form, the CDR3 reads TGCAGCGTTAAGCCGAGCTCTGGAAACACCATATATTTT. It specifies CSVKPSSGNTIYF.

V usage is TRBV2 and J usage is TRBJ2-5; TRBD2 aligns across 13 bases. The CDR3 length is 15 residues. The ends lost 5 bases at V and 2 bases at J; junction bases unmatched: 2. The germline V gene encodes CDR1 SNHLY and CDR2 FYNNEI. CDR3 bases: TGTGCCAGCAGTCTACTAGCGGGGGGGCAAGAGACCCAGTACTTC. Translation: CASSLLAGGQETQYF.

The CDR3 DNA reads as TGTGCCAGCAGGGCCGGGACAGAAGCTTTCTTT. Translation gives CASRAGTEAFF. The chain has TRBV9 and TRBJ1-1, with D perhaps matching TRBD1 (6 bases). CDR1 and CDR2 from the germline V gene are SGDLS and YYNGEE. The CDR3 sequence is 11 residues long. The V end was cut by 5 bases, the J end by 8 bases, with 10 bases between.

V and J are TRBV4-1 and TRBJ1-1; the D gene is possibly TRBD1 (5 bases). Germline CDR1 MGHRA, CDR2 YSYEKL. The germline V and J ends were trimmed by 7 bases and 2 bases, with 17 bases remaining between them. CDR3 size: 15 residues. The CDR3, as DNA: TGCGCCAGCACTGCCAGGGATGACCCCAACACTGAAGCTTTCTTT. Encoded protein: CASTARDDPNTEAFF.

The V call is TRBV28, the J call TRBJ1-2; perhaps TRBD1 as D (6 bases). The CDR3 is 12 amino acids. V gave up 8 bases and J gave up 4 bases, with 11 bases separating them. CDR1 is MDHEN and CDR2 is SYDVKM in the germline V gene. This CDR3 is CASVDRTYGYTF. In nucleotides, the CDR3 is TGTGCCAGCGTAGACAGGACCTATGGCTACACCTTC.

The rearrangement joins TRBV5-8 to TRBJ2-6, with D perhaps matching TRBD1 or TRBD2 (6 bases each). V lost 5 bases and J lost 2, with 11 bases in between. Germline V lookup: CDR1 SGHTS, CDR2 YDEGEE. The CDR3 has 15 residues. The DNA of the CDR3 is TGTGCCAGCAGTTCGAGGGGGGCTGGGGCCAACGTCCTGACTTTC. It translates to CASSSRGAGANVLTF.

The J gene is TRBJ1-6, the V gene TRBV5-6; the D is unclear. Germline V gives CDR1 SGHDT, CDR2 YYEEEE. CDR3 size: 15 residues. Trimming took 2 bases from V and 6 from J, leaving 12 bases between them. CDR3 residues: CASSFGPGRNSPLHF. DNA for the CDR3: TGTGCCAGCAGCTTCGGACCAGGCCGTAATTCACCCCTCCACTTT.

V and J are TRBV11-3 and TRBJ2-3; 8 bases fit TRBD1. Trimming cost V 3 bases and J 4 bases; bases outside gene matches: 12. Germline V gives CDR1 SGHNT, CDR2 YENEEA. The CDR3 loop spans 17 amino acids. The CDR3 nucleotides read TGTGCCAGCAGCTTGGGGACCGGGACAGGTCTACCAGATACGCAGTATTTT. Translated, it gives CASSLGTGTGLPDTQYF.

The chain uses TRBV6-6 and TRBJ1-1, with D hard to call. V lost 7 bases and J lost 5, with 8 bases in between. The length of the CDR3 is 11 residues. Germline V gene lookup returns CDR1 MNHNY and CDR2 SVGAGI (reference sequence). The CDR3 DNA follows: TGTGCCAGCATAAGAGGGACTGAAGCTTTCTTT. It specifies CASIRGTEAFF.

In its sample, this clone was seen once. This chain links TRBV14 with TRBJ1-1; D is unclear. Germline assignment: CDR1 SGHDN and CDR2 FVKESK. Trimming took off 0 bases at V and 1 base at J, with 15 bases between the two ends. CDR3 size: 17 residues. CDR3 DNA: TGTGCCAGCAGCCAAGATGCGTTCACAACCTCGAACACTGAAGCTTTCTTT. Protein sequence: CASSQDAFTTSNTEAFF.

The chain couples TRBV2 to TRBJ2-5; D is unclear. Germline loops: CDR1 SNHLY, CDR2 FYNNEI. V lost 7 bases, J lost 4 bases, and 16 bases lay in between. CDR3 length equals 14 residues. CDR3 sequence (DNA): TGTGCCAGCACTTTGTTTACAGAAAGAGAGACCCAGTACTTC. Translation: CASTLFTERETQYF.

This clone appeared a single time. This rearrangement joins TRBV2 to TRBJ2-3; no definite D call. Germline loops: CDR1 SNHLY, CDR2 FYNNEI. The germline V and J ends were trimmed by 4 bases and 1 base, with 12 bases remaining between them. The CDR3 covers 15 residues. CDR3 in DNA: TGTGCCAGCAGTGGGGGTACGTTAGGCACAGATACGCAGTATTTT. Translating it yields CASSGGTLGTDTQYF.

The chain carries TRBV5-4 and TRBJ2-7, with TRBD2 matching 10 bases. V was clipped by 4 bases and J by 7 bases; unmatched bases: 17. The CDR3 loop spans 17 amino acids. Germline assignment: CDR1 SGHNT and CDR2 YYREEE (reference sequence). DNA of the CDR3: TGTGCCAGCAGCCGGACGCTGGCTAGCGGGGGTTCTCAAGAGCAGTACTTC. Its translation: CASSRTLASGGSQEQYF. Full variable domain (remainder filled in from reference TRBV5-4 and TRBJ2-7): ETGVTQSPTHLIKTRGQQVTLRCSSQSGHNTVSWYQQALGQGPQFIFQYYREEENGRGNFPPRFSGLQFPNYSSELNVNALELDDSALYLCASSRTLASGGSQEQYFGPGTRLTVT.

This clone has just a few counts. For the CDR3, the DNA is TGTGCCAGTACCAACGGACGGGAAACGAGCTTGGCTTTCTTT. Translation gives CASTNGRETSLAFF. This sequence joins TRBV19 and TRBJ1-1; D is uncertain. Trimming took 7 bases from V and 11 from J, leaving 23 bases between them. Germline V lookup: CDR1 LNHDA, CDR2 SQIVND (reference sequence). CDR3 size: 14 residues.

This sequence joins TRBV21-1 and TRBJ2-2. TRBV21-1 is a pseudogene locus. This CDR3 contains 15 residues. The CDR3 coding sequence is TGTGCCAGCAGCACCAATAACGATTTTACCGGGGAGCTGTTTTTT. It encodes CASSTNNDFTGELFF.

This sequence joins TRBV28 and TRBJ1-4; D not certain. The V end was cut by 4 bases, the J end by 8 bases, with 14 bases between. CDR1 and CDR2 (germline): MDHEN, SYDVKM. The CDR3 is made up of 14 amino acids. The CDR3 DNA is TGTGCCAGCAGTTATTCAGGAGATAGGGAAAAACTGTTTTTT. Residues: CASSYSGDREKLFF.

V gene TRBV27 combines with J gene TRBJ2-7, with 8 bases identical to TRBD2. The length of the CDR3 is 14 residues. With V trimmed by 8 bases and J by 2 bases, 8 bases remained unmatched. Germline V CDR1 and CDR2: MNHEY, SMNVEV (reference sequence). The CDR3 DNA reads as TGTGCCAGCCGATTAGCGGGGCTTCCCTACGAGCAGTACTTC. Translated: CASRLAGLPYEQYF.

The rearrangement links TRBV19 to TRBJ1-1, with D hard to call. Germline lookup yields CDR1 LNHDA and CDR2 SQIVND (reference sequence). The CDR3 has 14 residues. Between the trimmed V and J ends, which lost 1 base and 1 base, there was a span of 7 bases. As DNA, the CDR3 is TGTGCCAGTAGTATAGGAGTTGGGAACACTGAAGCTTTCTTT. Its translation: CASSIGVGNTEAFF.

This clone was counted between two and nine times. The same CDR3 also results from other DNA sequences found in this sample. The J gene is TRBJ2-3, the V gene TRBV5-1, with D perhaps TRBD1 (5 bases). The germline V and J ends were trimmed by 2 bases and 3 bases, with 10 bases remaining between them. The CDR3 contains 14 residues. CDR1 is SGHRS, CDR2 YFSETQ, per germline. The DNA for the CDR3 is TGCGCCAGCAGCTTCAGGGCCCGAACAGATACGCAGTATTTT. This codes for CASSFRARTDTQYF.

This chain uses TRBV21-1 with TRBJ2-1; TRBD1, the table's D call, lacks a check against the DNA. TRBV21-1 has pseudogene status. The CDR3 loop spans 15 amino acids. The CDR3 sequence: CARLPRGVPYNEQFF. CDR3 coding DNA: TGTGCCAGGCTCCCCAGGGGGGTACCCTACAATGAGCAGTTCTTC.

The gene calls are TRBV28 and TRBJ1-5; D is ambiguous. Per germline, CDR1 MDHEN and CDR2 SYDVKM. V was cut by 7 bases and J by 0 bases, with 16 bases left in between. This CDR3 has 16 amino acids. In DNA, the CDR3 is TGTGCCAGCACTCTAGGATCGCAGATTAGCAATCAGCCCCAGCATTTT. It is translated as CASTLGSQISNQPQHF.

V usage is TRBV6-6 and J usage is TRBJ2-4; 10 nucleotides line up with TRBD1. Trimming at V came to 4 bases and at J to 9 bases, leaving 3 bases not matched to a gene. CDR1 MNHNY and CDR2 SVGAGI come from the germline V gene (reference sequence). The length of the CDR3 is 13 residues. This CDR3 reads CASSWGTGVIQYF. The CDR3 region has the DNA TGTGCCAGCAGTTGGGGGACAGGGGTCATTCAGTACTTC.

V gene TRBV4-2 combines with J gene TRBJ1-2, with 7 bases that match TRBD1. The CDR3 is made up of 15 amino acids. Germline lookup yields CDR1 LGHNA and CDR2 YNFKEQ. With 0 bases clipped from V and 4 bases from J, the junction kept 5 bases outside the gene matches. The CDR3 loop reads CASSQERQGAYGYTF. As DNA, the CDR3 is TGTGCCAGCAGCCAAGAGCGACAGGGAGCCTATGGCTACACCTTC.

This clone was found many times. The chain has TRBV19 and TRBJ1-2; 11 bases align to TRBD1. Germline V gene lookup returns CDR1 LNHDA and CDR2 SQIVND (reference sequence). With V trimmed by 5 bases and J by 8 bases, 10 bases remained unmatched. This CDR3 comprises 15 residues. In DNA, the CDR3 is TGTGCCAGTAGTCTCCTGGACAGGGGGCTTAAAGGCTACACCTTC. Amino acid sequence: CASSLLDRGLKGYTF.

The genes are TRBV2 and TRBJ2-3; 10 bases match TRBD2. With 10 bases clipped from V and 8 bases from J, the junction kept 24 bases outside the gene matches. The germline CDR1 and CDR2 sequences are SNHLY and FYNNEI. This CDR3 has 18 residues. CDR3 nucleotide sequence: TGTGCCATGACGGCGGGGTCGTCAGCGGGGGGGCGGTCGGCTACGCAGTATTTT. It translates to CAMTAGSSAGGRSATQYF. The full variable domain, its missing parts supplied by reference TRBV2 and TRBJ2-3, is EPEVTQTPSHQVTQMGQEVILRCVPISNHLYFYWYRQILGQKVEFLVSFYNNEISEKSEIFDDQFSVERPDGSNFTLKIRSTKLEDSAMYFCAMTAGSSAGGRSATQYFGPGTRLTVL.